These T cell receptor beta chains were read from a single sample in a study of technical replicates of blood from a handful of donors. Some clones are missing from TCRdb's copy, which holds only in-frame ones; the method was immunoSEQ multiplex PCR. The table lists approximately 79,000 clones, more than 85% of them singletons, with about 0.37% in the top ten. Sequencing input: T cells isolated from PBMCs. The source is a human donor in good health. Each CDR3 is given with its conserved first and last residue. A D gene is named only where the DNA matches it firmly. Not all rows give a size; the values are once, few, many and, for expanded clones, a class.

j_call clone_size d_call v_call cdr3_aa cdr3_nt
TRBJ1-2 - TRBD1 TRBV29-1 CSVPYPTGVGYTF TGCAGCGTTCCGTACCCGACAGGGGTAGGCTACACCTTC
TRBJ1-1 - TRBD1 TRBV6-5 CASSYSGTGDTEAFF TGTGCCAGCAGTTACTCCGGGACAGGGGACACTGAAGCTTTCTTT
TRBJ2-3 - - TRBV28 CASTATWTSTDTQYF TGTGCCAGCACGGCGACTTGGACTAGCACAGATACGCAGTATTTT
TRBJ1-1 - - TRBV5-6 CASSSMGGNTEAFF TGTGCCAGCAGCTCAATGGGAGGGAACACTGAAGCTTTCTTT
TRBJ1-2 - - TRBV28 CASSAPAGGGYTF TGTGCCAGCAGTGCACCGGCCGGGGGAGGCTACACCTTC
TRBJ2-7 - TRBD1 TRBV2 CASSVQDRVSEQYF TGTGCCAGCAGTGTCCAAGACAGGGTTAGCGAGCAGTACTTC
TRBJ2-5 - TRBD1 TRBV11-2 CASSLGEGALLKTQYF TGTGCCAGCAGCTTGGGTGAGGGGGCGCTTTTGAAGACCCAGTACTTC
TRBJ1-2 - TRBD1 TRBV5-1 CASSVWDREDYGYTF TGCGCCAGCAGCGTATGGGACAGGGAGGACTATGGCTACACCTTC
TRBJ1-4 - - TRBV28 CASSLLGTLNEKLFF TGTGCCAGCAGTTTATTGGGGACATTGAATGAAAAACTGTTTTTT
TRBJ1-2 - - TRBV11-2 CASSLTGRGSQWSGYTF TGTGCCAGCAGCTTAACGGGTAGGGGGAGTCAATGGAGTGGCTACACCTTC
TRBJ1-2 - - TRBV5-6 CASNLQGDRIYGYTF TGTGCCAGCAACCTACAGGGCGACCGAATCTATGGCTACACCTTC
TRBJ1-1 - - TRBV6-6 CASSYLDSLNTEAFF TGTGCCAGCAGTTACCTCGACAGCCTAAACACTGAAGCTTTCTTT
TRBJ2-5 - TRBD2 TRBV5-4 CASSLFSGRSGETQYF TGTGCCAGCAGCTTGTTTAGCGGGAGGTCTGGAGAGACCCAGTACTTC
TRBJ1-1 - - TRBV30 CAWNRQMNTEAFF TGTGCCTGGAACCGACAGATGAACACTGAAGCTTTCTTT
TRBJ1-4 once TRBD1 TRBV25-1 CASRGTGTREKLFF TGTGCCAGCCGTGGGACAGGAACGAGAGAAAAACTGTTTTTT
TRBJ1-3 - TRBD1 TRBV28 CASSSYMGDREGTGNTIYF TGTGCCAGCAGTTCTTATATGGGGGACAGGGAGGGGACTGGAAACACCATATATTTT
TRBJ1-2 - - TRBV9 CASSVRDGEGYNYGYTF TGTGCCAGCAGCGTAAGGGACGGGGAGGGTTATAACTATGGCTACACCTTC
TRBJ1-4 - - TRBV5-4 CASSLFGGFRSPDEKLFF TGTGCCAGCAGCTTGTTTGGCGGATTTAGGTCACCTGATGAAAAACTGTTTTTT
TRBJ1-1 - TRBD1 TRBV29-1 CSVDRDRYTEAFF TGCAGCGTTGACAGGGACAGGTACACTGAAGCTTTCTTT
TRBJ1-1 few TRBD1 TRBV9 CASSPRTGRTEAFF TGTGCCAGCAGCCCGAGGACAGGTCGGACTGAAGCTTTCTTT
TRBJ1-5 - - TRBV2 CASRGQQSNQPQHF TGTGCCAGCAGGGGACAACAAAGCAATCAGCCCCAGCATTTT
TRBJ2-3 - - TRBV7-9 CASSIGILGTDTQYF TGTGCCAGCAGCATCGGGATATTGGGCACAGATACGCAGTATTTT
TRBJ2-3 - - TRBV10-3 CAISEVRGTSTDTQYF TGTGCCATCAGTGAGGTTCGGGGGACTAGCACAGATACGCAGTATTTT
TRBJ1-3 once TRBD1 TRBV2 CASSEEGATGNTIYF TGTGCCAGCAGTGAAGAGGGGGCTACTGGAAACACCATATATTTT
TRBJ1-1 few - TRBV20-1 CSASRSTEAFF TGCAGTGCTAGTAGGAGCACTGAAGCTTTCTTT
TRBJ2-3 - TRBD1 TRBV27 CASGTVGTDTQYF TGTGCCAGCGGGACAGTTGGCACAGATACGCAGTATTTT
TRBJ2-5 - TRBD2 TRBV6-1 CASSATSAQETQYF TGTGCCAGCAGTGCGACTAGCGCTCAAGAGACCCAGTACTTC
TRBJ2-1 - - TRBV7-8 CASSLGQVAYNEQFF TGTGCCAGCAGCTTAGGGCAGGTAGCCTACAATGAGCAGTTCTTC
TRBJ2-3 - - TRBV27 CASSLRSTDTQYF TGTGCCAGCAGTCTCAGGAGCACAGATACGCAGTATTTT
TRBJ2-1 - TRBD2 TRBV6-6 CASSWGEGEQFF TGTGCCAGCAGTTGGGGGGAGGGTGAGCAGTTCTTC
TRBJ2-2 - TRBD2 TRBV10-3 CAISASGNTGELFF TGTGCCATCAGTGCTAGCGGGAACACCGGGGAGCTGTTTTTT
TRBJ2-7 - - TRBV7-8 CASSPGHPITLYEQYF TGTGCCAGCAGCCCGGGACATCCTATTACCTTATACGAGCAGTACTTC
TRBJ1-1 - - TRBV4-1 CASSHVRDTEAFF TGCGCCAGCAGCCACGTCAGGGACACTGAAGCTTTCTTT
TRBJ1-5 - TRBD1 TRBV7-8 CASSMGQDSNQPQHF TGTGCCAGCAGCATGGGACAGGATAGCAATCAGCCCCAGCATTTT
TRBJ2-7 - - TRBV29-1 CSVEDRSYEQYF TGCAGCGTTGAAGACCGTAGCTACGAGCAGTACTTC
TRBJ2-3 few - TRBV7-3 CASSLVSGPTDTQYF TGTGCCAGCAGCTTAGTCTCAGGCCCGACAGATACGCAGTATTTT
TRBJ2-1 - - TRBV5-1 CASSLAEAGRSNEQFF TGCGCCAGCAGCTTGGCCGAGGCAGGGCGCTCCAATGAGCAGTTCTTC
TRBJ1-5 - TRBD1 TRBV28 CASSLGQGNQPQHF TGTGCCAGCAGTCTCGGACAGGGCAACCAGCCCCAGCATTTT
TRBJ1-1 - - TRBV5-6 CASSYYARDTEAFF TGTGCCAGCAGTTATTACGCCCGGGACACTGAAGCTTTCTTT
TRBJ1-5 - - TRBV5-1 CASSLGENQPQHF TGCGCCAGCAGCTTGGGTGAGAATCAGCCCCAGCATTTT
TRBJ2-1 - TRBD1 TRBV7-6 CASSLGQGGEQFF TGTGCCAGCAGCTTAGGACAGGGGGGTGAGCAGTTCTTC
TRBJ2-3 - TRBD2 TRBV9 CASSGSLQREGLDTQYF TGTGCCAGCAGCGGCAGCCTTCAGCGGGAGGGGCTAGATACGCAGTATTTT
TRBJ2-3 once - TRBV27 CAHKGGEPTDTQYF TGTGCCCATAAGGGCGGGGAGCCCACAGATACGCAGTATTTT
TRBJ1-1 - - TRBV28 CASSYPPGNTEAFF TGTGCCAGCAGTTATCCCCCCGGGAACACTGAAGCTTTCTTT
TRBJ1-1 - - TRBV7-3 CASSSGGTEAFF TGTGCCAGCAGTTCCGGGGGCACTGAAGCTTTCTTT